These 32 T cell receptor beta chains were sequenced from one sample in a study of blood T cell repertoires in COVID-19. The table came from immunoSEQ multiplex PCR; TCRdb's copy has only in-frame clones and leaves some out. The sample has a few hundred thousand clones, around 80% seen once. The sample was peripheral blood. These receptor sequences come from a human donor in a cohort sampled during active COVID-19.

The DNA of the CDR3 is TGTGCCAACGAATGCGCCGGGACAGGCTCCTACGAGCAGTACTTC. This encodes CANECAGTGSYEQYF. The chain joins TRBV6-4 to TRBJ2-7; TRBD1 matches 8 bases. Trimming removed 10 bases from V and 0 bases from J; junction bases left unmatched: 11. The V gene's germline CDR1 is MRHNA and CDR2 SNTAGT. CDR3 size: 15 residues.

The chain uses TRBV3-1 (or the pseudogene TRBV3-2) and TRBJ1-4; tentative D call: TRBD1 (5 bases). CDR3 length: 14 residues. V lost 6 bases to trimming and J lost 8 bases, with 16 bases between them. Germline-derived CDR1 and CDR2 are LGHDT and YNNKEL (reference sequence). DNA of the CDR3: TGTGCCAGCAGTCCTGACAGCACTTGGGAAAAACTGTTTTTT. The encoded protein is CASSPDSTWEKLFF.

Concerning this clone: The identical CDR3 is also encoded by other nucleotide sequences in the sample. The chain joins TRBV7-9 to TRBJ2-7, with TRBD1 matching over 9 bases. This CDR3 region has 14 residues. Germline CDR1 is SEHNR and CDR2 is FQNEAQ (reference sequence). The V gene end was trimmed by 5 bases and the J gene end by 4 bases; junction bases not matched to a gene: 6. In DNA form, the CDR3 reads TGTGCCAGCAGCCCGGGACAGGGTGGGTACGAGCAGTACTTC. Translated, it gives CASSPGQGGYEQYF.

The chain recombines TRBV19 with TRBJ2-7; the D gene is possibly TRBD2 (5 bases). Per germline, CDR1 LNHDA and CDR2 SQIVND (reference sequence). The CDR3 covers 16 residues. V shed 6 bases and J shed 6 bases, with 24 bases lying between them. The CDR3 spells CASSPAGTRTGSEQYF. The CDR3 DNA is TGTGCCAGTAGCCCCGCAGGAACTAGGACTGGATCCGAGCAGTACTTC.

The chain recombines TRBV10-2 with TRBJ1-4; 7 positions match TRBD1. This CDR3 comprises 14 residues. With 6 bases clipped from V and 8 bases from J, the junction kept 9 bases outside the gene matches. Germline values: CDR1 WSHSY, CDR2 SAAADI. CDR3 nucleotides: TGCGCCAGCAGAGTAGCAGGGGGGAACGAAAAACTGTTTTTT. Translating it yields CASRVAGGNEKLFF.

The J gene is TRBJ2-1, the V gene TRBV7-8, with D hard to call. The CDR3 runs 12 residues. Trimming stripped 1 base from V and 7 bases from J, with 5 bases between. Germline V gene lookup returns CDR1 SGHVS and CDR2 FQNEAQ. The CDR3 DNA follows: TGTGCCAGCAGCTTAGGAACTAATGAGCAGTTCTTC. It codes for CASSLGTNEQFF.

The CDR3 DNA reads TGTGCCAGCAGTTTGGGTGGGGCCGGCACAGATACGCAGTATTTT. This encodes CASSLGGAGTDTQYF. The chain recombines TRBV28 with TRBJ2-3, with D possibly being TRBD1 (5 bases). Trimming cost V 3 bases and J 1 base, with 11 bases left between them. Per germline, CDR1 MDHEN and CDR2 SYDVKM. This CDR3 comprises 15 residues.

This clone occurred once. This sequence joins TRBV28 and TRBJ1-1; D call uncertain. Trimming cost V 6 bases and J 0 bases, with 8 bases left between them. Per germline, CDR1 MDHEN and CDR2 SYDVKM. The CDR3 length is 13 residues. The CDR3 DNA follows: TGTGCCAGCAGCGAACTGTTGAACACTGAAGCTTTCTTT. As protein: CASSELLNTEAFF.

The genes are TRBV5-1 and TRBJ2-7, with 8 bases matching TRBD2. J lost 0 bases, V lost 1 base, and 3 bases had no gene match. Germline V gene lookup returns CDR1 SGHRS and CDR2 YFSETQ. CDR3 length equals 15 residues. In DNA form, the CDR3 reads TGCGCCAGCAGCTTGATGAGCGGGAGCTCCTACGAGCAGTACTTC. Protein: CASSLMSGSSYEQYF.

The CDR3 nucleotides are TGTGCCAGCTCACCCGGACTAGCGGGGGGTGAGACCCAGTACTTC. This codes for CASSPGLAGGETQYF. This chain connects TRBV18 to TRBJ2-5, with TRBD2 identical over 14 bases. Germline assignment: CDR1 KGHSH and CDR2 LQKENI. This CDR3 spans 15 amino acids. Trimming took 3 bases from V and 5 from J; bases not matched to a gene: 2.

The CDR3 coding sequence is TGTGCCAGCAGCTTCAGGCTCCTTAGTTCACCCCTCCACTTT. Translated: CASSFRLLSSPLHF. The chain combines TRBV11-3 with TRBJ1-6, with D uncertain. This CDR3 has 14 amino acids. Deletions cut 3 bases from V and 9 bases from J, with 12 bases between. Germline V gene data show CDR1 as SGHNT and CDR2 as YENEEA. The whole variable domain, filled in from reference TRBV11-3 and TRBJ1-6, reads EAGVVQSPRYKIIEKKQPVAFWCNPISGHNTLYWYLQNLGQGPELLIRYENEEAVDDSQLPKDRFSAERLKGVDSTLKIQPAELGDSAVYLCASSFRLLSSPLHFGNGTRLTVT.

The rearrangement links TRBV2 to TRBJ1-1; D call uncertain. V dropped 8 bases and J dropped 1 base, with 8 bases sitting between them. Germline V gives CDR1 SNHLY, CDR2 FYNNEI. The CDR3 has 12 amino acids. DNA of the CDR3: TGTGCCAGCGCCCGACAGAACACTGAAGCTTTCTTT. Protein: CASARQNTEAFF. Full variable domain (missing parts from reference TRBV2 and TRBJ1-1): EPEVTQTPSHQVTQMGQEVILRCVPISNHLYFYWYRQILGQKVEFLVSFYNNEISEKSEIFDDQFSVERPDGSNFTLKIRSTKLEDSAMYFCASARQNTEAFFGQGTRLTVV.

V is TRBV20-1 and J is TRBJ2-1; D possibly corresponds to TRBD2 (5 bases). V was trimmed by 6 bases and J by 8 bases, leaving 11 bases between them. Looked up from germline, CDR1 is DFQATT and CDR2 is SNEGSKA (reference sequence). CDR3 length: 11 residues. CDR3 residues: CSAGVRDEQFF. The CDR3 coding sequence is TGCAGTGCCGGAGTGAGGGATGAGCAGTTCTTC.

The rearrangement uses TRBV5-5 and TRBJ2-5; 9 positions match TRBD1. This CDR3 has 14 residues. Germline trimming cut 4 bases from V and 4 bases from J; bases unmatched to any gene: 5. The germline gives CDR1 SGHKS, CDR2 YYEKEE (reference sequence). CDR3 sequence reads: CASSHLTGGETQYF. CDR3 nucleotides: TGTGCCAGCAGCCACCTGACAGGGGGAGAGACCCAGTACTTC.

J is TRBJ2-7 and V is TRBV5-5; 7 nucleotides line up with TRBD2. V gave up 7 bases and J gave up 3 bases; unmatched junction bases: 10. The CDR3 is 14 amino acids. Germline values: CDR1 SGHKS, CDR2 YYEKEE (reference sequence). The CDR3: CASGHRGGSYEQYF. The CDR3 coding sequence is TGTGCCAGCGGCCATAGGGGCGGGAGCTACGAGCAGTACTTC.

The chain employs TRBV4-1 and TRBJ2-7; 7 bases align to TRBD1. The germline gives CDR1 MGHRA, CDR2 YSYEKL. The CDR3 sequence is 16 residues long. The V segment lost 1 base and the J segment 2 bases; nucleotides outside the gene matches: 8. DNA for the CDR3: TGCGCCAGCAGCCAAGTCGGAAGGGGGCTCCCCTACGAGCAGTACTTC. Protein product: CASSQVGRGLPYEQYF.

The chain couples TRBV7-9 to TRBJ2-2; D call uncertain. The CDR3 has 13 residues. V lost 3 bases and J 5 bases, leaving 7 bases between the germline ends. Germline CDR1 and CDR2: SEHNR and FQNEAQ (reference sequence). In nucleotides, the CDR3 is TGTGCCAGCAGCTTGGCCGTTACCGGGGAGCTGTTTTTT. Translating it yields CASSLAVTGELFF.

V usage is TRBV27 and J usage is TRBJ2-7, with D tentatively TRBD1 (6 bases). The ends were cut back, 2 bases at V and 6 bases at J, with 11 bases in the middle. Germline-derived CDR1 and CDR2 are MNHEY and SMNVEV (reference sequence). This CDR3 has 13 residues. In nucleotides, the CDR3 is TGTGCCAGCAGTTTAAGTCGAGGGGGCGAGCAGTACTTC. Translated: CASSLSRGGEQYF.

The chain is built from TRBV28 and TRBJ2-2; 8 nucleotides line up with TRBD1. From germline, CDR1 is MDHEN and CDR2 SYDVKM. The CDR3 totals 13 residues. The V and J ends lost 6 bases and 6 bases, in that order; junction bases with no gene match: 3. The CDR3, as DNA: TGTGCCAGCAGGCAACAGGGGGCCGGGGAGCTGTTTTTT. This gives the protein CASRQQGAGELFF.

This sequence joins TRBV7-9 and TRBJ2-7; D not certain. This CDR3 comprises 14 residues. Looked up from germline, CDR1 is SEHNR and CDR2 is FQNEAQ (reference sequence). Deletions cut 1 base from V and 4 bases from J, with 11 bases between. Here the CDR3 DNA reads TGTGCCAGCAGCTTAGTCCCACGGTTATACGAGCAGTACTTC. It yields the protein CASSLVPRLYEQYF.

A single count supports this clone. The chain combines TRBV9 with TRBJ2-1, with 11 bases matching TRBD2. The V and J ends lost 3 bases and 8 bases, in that order; junction bases with no gene match: 13. Germline V gene sequence: CDR1 SGDLS, CDR2 YYNGEE. This CDR3 contains 17 residues. The CDR3 here is CASSASITSGSSDEQFF. The CDR3 DNA follows: TGTGCCAGCAGCGCCTCAATTACTAGCGGGAGTAGCGATGAGCAGTTCTTC.

The gene calls are TRBV4-1 and TRBJ2-2; D gene unclear. Germline-derived CDR1 and CDR2 are MGHRA and YSYEKL. The CDR3 contains 13 residues. The V gene lost 3 bases and the J gene lost 6 bases, with 8 bases spanning the gap. CDR3 region: CASSHLVSGELFF. Here the CDR3 DNA reads TGCGCCAGCAGCCATCTAGTTTCCGGGGAGCTGTTTTTT.

This chain connects TRBV28 to TRBJ2-2, with a weak D call TRBD2 (5 bases). The germline V gene encodes CDR1 MDHEN and CDR2 SYDVKM. CDR3 size: 17 residues. V was cut by 6 bases and J by 3 bases, with 20 bases left in between. The CDR3 nucleotides are TGTGCCAGCAGACGCCCCGGGGAAAGCGGAGACACCGGGGAGCTGTTTTTT. Protein sequence: CASRRPGESGDTGELFF.

The chain has TRBV28 and TRBJ2-6; TRBD1 might be the D (5 bases). The length of the CDR3 is 15 residues. Deletions cut 7 bases from V and 4 bases from J, with 14 bases between. Looked up from germline, CDR1 is MDHEN and CDR2 is SYDVKM. CDR3 residues: CASIPRGTGANVLTF. The CDR3 nucleotides are TGTGCCAGCATTCCTAGGGGTACCGGGGCCAACGTCCTGACTTTC.

The J gene is TRBJ2-3, the V gene TRBV10-3; tentatively, D is TRBD2 (6 bases). The ends were cut back, 8 bases at V and 1 base at J, with 10 bases in the middle. Germline V gene lookup returns CDR1 ENHRY and CDR2 SYGVKD. This CDR3 has 13 amino acids. The CDR3 DNA sequence: TGTGCCATCGGCGCTAGCGGCACAGATACGCAGTATTTT. It encodes CAIGASGTDTQYF.

The V and J genes are TRBV30 and TRBJ1-3; D may be TRBD1 (6 bases). The CDR3 consists of 15 residues. In germline, CDR1 is GTSNPN, CDR2 SVGIG (reference sequence). Trimming removed 1 base at V and 5 bases at J, with 15 bases between. In DNA, the CDR3 is TGTGCCTGGAGTGCCGGGACAAACCCTAGAAACACCATATATTTT. This encodes CAWSAGTNPRNTIYF.

The rearrangement links TRBV3-1 (or the pseudogene TRBV3-2) to TRBJ2-1; the match to TRBD2 covers 9 bases. This CDR3 has 13 amino acids. The germline gives CDR1 LGHDT, CDR2 YNNKEL (reference sequence). After removal of 6 bases from V and 6 bases from J, the junction contained 3 bases not matched to a gene. CDR3 region: CASSPGLANEQFF. CDR3 DNA sequence: TGTGCCAGCAGTCCGGGACTAGCCAATGAGCAGTTCTTC.

The CDR3 DNA is TGTGCCAGCTCATTGGGACTCACTAATTCACCCCTCCACTTT. Residues: CASSLGLTNSPLHF. This chain links TRBV27 with TRBJ1-6, with D maybe TRBD1 (5 bases). In germline, CDR1 is MNHEY, CDR2 SMNVEV (reference sequence). The CDR3 length is 14 residues. V lost 8 bases, J lost 6 bases, and 14 bases lay in between.

The sample holds one count of this clone. This chain uses TRBV18 with TRBJ2-3; unclear D gene. The CDR3 spans 15 residues. CDR1 is KGHSH, CDR2 LQKENI, per germline. Trimming took 2 bases from V and 3 from J, leaving 12 bases between them. CDR3 nucleotides: TGTGCCAGCTCACCAATGCAGGCCCCTACAGATACGCAGTATTTT. This gives the protein CASSPMQAPTDTQYF. Combining the CDR3 with reference TRBV18 and TRBJ2-3 gives the whole variable domain NAGVMQNPRHLVRRRGQEARLRCSPMKGHSHVYWYRQLPEEGLKFMVYLQKENIIDESGMPKERFSAEFPKEGPSILRIQQVVRGDSAAYFCASSPMQAPTDTQYFGPGTRLTVL.

In DNA form, the CDR3 reads TGTGCCAGCAGTGAAGCCGACAGTGCGAACACTGAAGCTTTCTTT. This codes for CASSEADSANTEAFF. The chain uses TRBV6-1 and TRBJ1-1, with a possible D match to TRBD1 (5 bases). The germline V and J ends were trimmed by 0 bases and 1 base, with 9 bases remaining between them. This CDR3 is built from 15 residues. Germline CDR1 MNHNS, CDR2 SASEGT.

The V call is TRBV7-9, the J call TRBJ1-5; D is uncertain. This CDR3 region has 9 residues. The V end lost 8 bases, the J end lost 9 bases, and 5 bases lay between the germline ends. Per germline, CDR1 SEHNR and CDR2 FQNEAQ (reference sequence). The CDR3 protein is CASFRPQHF. The CDR3 DNA reads TGTGCCAGCTTTAGGCCCCAGCATTTT.

In its sample, this clone was seen once. The gene calls are TRBV7-7 and TRBJ1-4, with no clear D. The V end was cut by 5 bases, the J end by 4 bases, with 17 bases between. This CDR3 has 16 residues. Germline V gives CDR1 SSHAT, CDR2 FNYEAQ (reference sequence). CDR3 nucleotides: TGTGCCAGCAGCCCCGCTGCCGCGCGAGGTAATGAAAAACTGTTTTTT. Translated, it gives CASSPAAARGNEKLFF.